The sample holds a few counts of the clone carrying this T cell receptor beta chain. The data originate from a study of identical twins. Germline V gene lookup returns CDR1 ENHRY and CDR2 SYGVKD. The CDR3 contains 12 residues. Trimming left V 6 bases short and J 8 bases short, with 11 bases between. TCRdb re-called the 5' RACE reads with MiXCR, one entry per CDR3 protein. The sample shows 450,000 or so distinct CDR3 sequences, 20% to 25% of them seen only once. The data were also submitted as part of a second study, on T cells expressing NK-cell markers. This second report adds: These clonotypes, the leaders elsewhere, also led the CD3+CD56-NKG2C+ fraction in a handful of donors. Expanded NKG2C+ T cell clones were not confirmed as HCMV-specific.

The sequence came from a woman under 30 in good health. V is TRBV10-3 and J is TRBJ1-3; maybe TRBD1 (5 bases). The sample taken for sequencing was CD4+ T cells sorted from blood. CDR3 in DNA: TGTGCCATCAGCGGAACAGGAGACACCATATATTTT. Protein: CAISGTGDTIYF.